Following are 28 T cell receptor beta chains from one sample sequenced in a study of response to subunit inactivated influenza vaccine. MiXCR, applied by TCRdb to the RT-PCR reads, yields one record per CDR3 protein. Among roughly 780,000 distinct CDR3 sequences, about a fifth were seen once, and the ten largest hold 11%. The specimen comprised PBMCs from blood, sampled 4 to 6 days after vaccination. Source of these receptors: a man in his fifties who received an inactivated influenza vaccine.

The V call is TRBV29-1, the J call TRBJ1-1; no definite D call. V lost 4 bases, J lost 0 bases, and 9 bases lay in between. Germline V gene data show CDR1 as SQVTM and CDR2 as ANQGSEA. This CDR3 contains 13 residues. CDR3 DNA sequence: TGCAGCGTTGCCAGCTTTATGAACACTGAAGCTTTCTTT. Protein sequence: CSVASFMNTEAFF.

This clonotype has more than one count but fewer than ten. The chain links TRBV7-6 to TRBJ2-5; the match to TRBD1 covers 8 bases. The germline gives CDR1 SGHVS, CDR2 FNYEAQ. The CDR3 is 14 amino acids. The junction had 2 bases not matched to a gene; V was cut back by 0 bases and J by 5 bases. Written as DNA, the CDR3 is TGTGCCAGCAGCTTAGCGGACAGGGTTGAGACCCAGTACTTC. Translation: CASSLADRVETQYF.

The chain employs TRBV15 and TRBJ1-1; TRBD1 agrees at 7 bases. The junction had 6 bases not matched to a gene; V was cut back by 8 bases and J by 3 bases. CDR1 is LNHNV and CDR2 is YYDKDF in the germline V gene (reference sequence). CDR3 length: 13 residues. CDR3 protein: CATSGQADTEAFF. The CDR3 nucleotides are TGTGCCACCTCCGGACAGGCGGACACTGAAGCTTTCTTT.

The gene calls are TRBV4-3 and TRBJ2-1; TRBD1 is a possible D gene (5 bases). The CDR3 loop spans 12 amino acids. The germline V gene has CDR1 LGHNA and CDR2 YSLEER. Trimming took 3 bases from V and 10 from J, leaving 10 bases between them. The CDR3 DNA sequence: TGCGCCAGCAGCCATACATCAGGGGAGCAGTTCTTC. Translated: CASSHTSGEQFF.

This clonotype was found a few times. This chain connects TRBV7-2 to TRBJ1-5, with 8 bases aligning to TRBD1. Germline CDR1 is SGHTA and CDR2 is FQGNSA. The J segment lost 4 bases and the V segment lost 2 bases, leaving 4 bases of the junction unmatched. The CDR3 loop spans 15 amino acids. This chain's CDR3 is CASSLMTGDNQPQHF. In DNA form, the CDR3 reads TGTGCCAGCAGCTTAATGACAGGGGATAATCAGCCCCAGCATTTT.

This chain links TRBV7-8 with TRBJ1-3; 7 bases align to TRBD1. The J segment lost 0 bases and the V segment lost 5 bases, leaving 7 bases of the junction unmatched. Per germline, CDR1 SGHVS and CDR2 FQNEAQ. There are 16 residues in the CDR3. CDR3 DNA sequence: TGTGCCAGCAGCACCCAGACAGGGCGCTCTGGAAACACCATATATTTT. Protein: CASSTQTGRSGNTIYF.

This clonotype was counted at least ten times. J is TRBJ2-4 and V is TRBV20-1; 7 bases are shared with TRBD1. CDR1 is DFQATT, CDR2 SNEGSKA, per germline (reference sequence). With 6 bases clipped from V and 3 bases from J, the junction kept 11 bases outside the gene matches. CDR3 length equals 15 residues. Here the CDR3 DNA reads TGCAGTGCATCAGACAGGGCAGGTTACAAAAACATTCAGTACTTC. Its protein is CSASDRAGYKNIQYF.

This chain connects TRBV5-1 to TRBJ2-3; TRBD1 aligns across 10 bases. Trimming removed 4 bases from V and 4 bases from J; junction bases left unmatched: 6. The germline V gene has CDR1 SGHRS and CDR2 YFSETQ. The CDR3 is 15 amino acids. CDR3 amino acids: CASSVAGQGPDTQYF. The CDR3 nucleotides read TGCGCCAGCAGCGTCGCGGGACAGGGGCCAGATACGCAGTATTTT.

This clonotype was picked up many times. The chain carries TRBV6-1 and TRBJ2-1, with D uncertain. V lost 6 bases, J lost 0 bases, and 15 bases lay in between. CDR1 is MNHNS, CDR2 SASEGT, per germline. This CDR3 region has 16 residues. This chain's CDR3 is CASRPNAWSSYNEQFF. The CDR3 nucleotides are TGTGCCAGCAGACCTAATGCTTGGAGCTCCTACAATGAGCAGTTCTTC.

This clonotype was seen more than once but under ten times. The gene calls are TRBV6-5 and TRBJ1-4; TRBD1 is a possible D gene (5 bases). The V gene lost 4 bases and the J gene lost 7 bases, with 13 bases spanning the gap. Per germline, CDR1 MNHEY and CDR2 SVGAGI. The CDR3 is made up of 14 amino acids. CDR3 bases: TGTGCCAGCAGTTCGGGACCAAGAGGTGAAAAACTGTTTTTT. Its translation: CASSSGPRGEKLFF.

This clonotype was counted only a few times. This chain links TRBV11-2 with TRBJ1-2; D is perhaps TRBD1 (5 bases). The germline V gene has CDR1 SGHAT and CDR2 FQNNGV. V gave up 4 bases and J gave up 5 bases, with 14 bases separating them. The CDR3 runs to 14 residues. DNA of the CDR3: TGTGCCAGCAGCTCTGGGGTATCAGGGTATGGCTACACCTTC. Its protein product is CASSSGVSGYGYTF. Full variable domain (missing parts from reference TRBV11-2 and TRBJ1-2): EAGVAQSPRYKIIEKRQSVAFWCNPISGHATLYWYQQILGQGPKLLIQFQNNGVVDDSQLPKDRFSAERLKGVDSTLKIQPAKLEDSAVYLCASSSGVSGYGYTFGSGTRLTVV.

This clonotype was picked up a small number of times. The chain employs TRBV3-1 and TRBJ1-1; D remains unclear. The CDR3 spans 14 residues. V lost 0 bases and J 3 bases, leaving 8 bases between the germline ends. Looked up from germline, CDR1 is LGHDT and CDR2 is YNNKEL (reference sequence). The chain's CDR3 is CASSQDRRDTEAFF. The CDR3 DNA is TGTGCCAGCAGCCAAGATAGGAGGGACACTGAAGCTTTCTTT.

This clonotype was counted between two and nine times. The V and J genes are TRBV6-2 or TRBV6-3 and TRBJ2-7; D may be TRBD1 (6 bases). V was trimmed by 6 bases and J by 3 bases, leaving 15 bases between them. CDR3 length equals 14 residues. Germline assignment: CDR1 MNHEY and CDR2 SVGEGT. The CDR3 DNA reads as TGTGCCAGCAGCCCCCTCGGCAGGGGCTACGAGCAGTACTTC. It is translated as CASSPLGRGYEQYF.

This clonotype was observed a handful of times. The J gene is TRBJ2-1, the V gene TRBV29-1; D unclear. The length of the CDR3 is 13 residues. V shed 2 bases and J shed 6 bases, with 11 bases lying between them. Germline-derived CDR1 and CDR2 are SQVTM and ANQGSEA. The CDR3 spells CSVEYVRVNEQFF. The CDR3 DNA sequence: TGCAGCGTTGAATATGTGCGAGTCAATGAGCAGTTCTTC.

This clonotype was recorded at least ten times. The V call is TRBV12-3 or TRBV12-4, the J call TRBJ2-7, with 10 bases lining up with TRBD2. Losses at the gene ends were 6 bases for V and 3 bases for J; bases not matched to a gene: 8. The CDR3 is made up of 15 amino acids. CDR3 amino acids: CASSRALAGLYEQYF. CDR3 DNA: TGTGCCAGCAGCCGAGCACTAGCGGGACTCTACGAGCAGTACTTC.

A few counts support this clonotype. The chain uses TRBV5-1 and TRBJ2-7, with 11 bases aligning to TRBD1. In germline, CDR1 is SGHRS, CDR2 YFSETQ. The V and J ends lost 4 bases and 4 bases, in that order; junction bases with no gene match: 7. The CDR3 loop spans 15 amino acids. The CDR3 DNA follows: TGCGCCAGCAGCATCGGGACAGGGGGAGCGTACGAGCAGTACTTC. The encoded protein is CASSIGTGGAYEQYF.

This clonotype was recorded a few times. V is TRBV10-3 and J is TRBJ2-7, with TRBD1 matching over 10 bases. Trimming removed 0 bases from V and 5 bases from J; junction bases left unmatched: 4. This CDR3 is 15 amino acids long. Germline V gene data show CDR1 as ENHRY and CDR2 as SYGVKD. The CDR3 loop is CAISESRDRGNEQYF. DNA for the CDR3: TGTGCCATCAGTGAGTCCCGGGACAGGGGCAACGAGCAGTACTTC.

This sequence joins TRBV3-1 and TRBJ2-2, with unresolved D. V gave up 4 bases and J gave up 3 bases, with 15 bases separating them. Looked up from germline, CDR1 is LGHDT and CDR2 is YNNKEL (reference sequence). The CDR3 sequence is 16 residues long. The CDR3 bases are TGTGCCAGCAGCCCTCCCAGAGTTGGGGACACCGGGGAGCTGTTTTTT. Encoded protein: CASSPPRVGDTGELFF.

This rearrangement joins TRBV12-3 or TRBV12-4 to TRBJ2-7, with 7 bases lining up with TRBD2. V lost 6 bases, J lost 7 bases, and 9 bases stayed unmatched. The CDR3 extends over 13 amino acids. CDR3 residues: CASSPGGTLEQYF. CDR3 bases: TGTGCCAGCAGCCCCGGGGGGACCTTAGAGCAGTACTTC.

This clonotype was detected a few times. The CDR3 is CASSQDRGTGENYGYTF. The CDR3 bases are TGTGCCAGCAGCCAAGATCGTGGGACAGGAGAAAACTATGGCTACACCTTC. The V call is TRBV4-2, the J call TRBJ1-2; 8 nucleotides match TRBD1. The CDR3 has 17 residues. The junction had 8 bases not matched to a gene; V was cut back by 0 bases and J by 2 bases. Germline CDR1 LGHNA, CDR2 YNFKEQ.

This clonotype has only a few counts. V and J are TRBV5-4 and TRBJ1-2, with 10 bases lining up with TRBD1. From germline, CDR1 is SGHNT and CDR2 YYREEE (reference sequence). The V and J ends lost 6 bases and 5 bases, in that order; junction bases with no gene match: 4. The CDR3 totals 13 residues. The CDR3: CASTGTGVYGYTF. The DNA of the CDR3 is TGTGCCAGCACCGGGACAGGGGTTTATGGCTACACCTTC.

The sample holds many counts of this clonotype. The chain has TRBV5-5 and TRBJ2-7, with D perhaps assigned TRBD1 or TRBD2 (5 bases each). Germline lookup yields CDR1 SGHKS and CDR2 YYEKEE (reference sequence). V lost 1 base to trimming and J lost 2 bases, with 13 bases between them. The CDR3 extends over 15 amino acids. CDR3 protein: CASSLRGAGPYEQYF. In nucleotides, the CDR3 is TGTGCCAGCAGCTTGCGAGGGGCAGGCCCCTACGAGCAGTACTTC.

This chain links TRBV7-9 with TRBJ1-5; 9 nucleotides agree with TRBD1. CDR1 is SEHNR, CDR2 FQNEAQ, per germline (reference sequence). Trimming at V came to 5 bases and at J to 0 bases, leaving 8 bases not matched to a gene. The CDR3 has 17 residues. CDR3 nucleotide sequence: TGTGCCAGCAGCCCAGACAGGGGGGGTTATAGCAATCAGCCCCAGCATTTT. Its translation: CASSPDRGGYSNQPQHF.

This clonotype was observed many times. V usage is TRBV10-3 and J usage is TRBJ1-6, with D possibly TRBD1 on 5 matching bases. Trimming pared 6 bases from V and 8 bases from J, leaving 17 bases between. The CDR3 loop spans 15 amino acids. Germline V CDR1 and CDR2: ENHRY, SYGVKD. The CDR3 nucleotides are TGTGCCATCAGCGAAGAGCGGTTACAGGATTCACCCCTCCACTTT. Its translation is CAISEERLQDSPLHF.

This clonotype showed up just a few times. This rearrangement joins TRBV20-1 to TRBJ2-6; D is undetermined. Germline CDR1 and CDR2: DFQATT and SNEGSKA (reference sequence). The CDR3 is 14 residues long. The V end was cut by 2 bases, the J end by 0 bases, with 5 bases between. The CDR3 DNA reads TGCAGTGCTAGATATCGCTCTGGGGCCAACGTCCTGACTTTC. This encodes CSARYRSGANVLTF.

This chain connects TRBV5-6 to TRBJ2-2; D call uncertain. Germline CDR1 is SGHDT and CDR2 is YYEEEE. Trimming removed 2 bases at V and 2 bases at J, with 10 bases between. The CDR3 is made up of 15 amino acids. The CDR3 DNA is TGTGCCAGCAGCTTAGGACCGCCAAACACCGGGGAGCTGTTTTTT. It is translated as CASSLGPPNTGELFF.

This clonotype appeared a few times. The genes are TRBV5-4 and TRBJ1-1, with D hard to call. CDR3 length: 12 residues. Germline V lookup: CDR1 SGHNT, CDR2 YYREEE (reference sequence). V was trimmed by 3 bases and J by 10 bases, leaving 13 bases between them. CDR3 residues: CASSSEGAGAFF. The CDR3 DNA is TGTGCCAGCAGCTCGGAAGGCGCGGGAGCTTTCTTT.

This clonotype was observed a handful of times. This sequence joins TRBV20-1 and TRBJ2-1; 9 positions agree with TRBD1. The germline gives CDR1 DFQATT, CDR2 SNEGSKA (reference sequence). Germline trimming cut 2 bases from V and 1 base from J; bases unmatched to any gene: 3. The CDR3 sequence is 15 residues long. The CDR3 coding sequence is TGCAGTGCTAGATTGGGGACAGGGTCCTACAATGAGCAGTTCTTC. It is translated as CSARLGTGSYNEQFF.